This is a list of T cell receptor beta chains from one sample in a study of graft-versus-host responses after intestinal transplantation. These receptors' antigens are unknown. Here immunoSEQ multiplex PCR was the method, and the copy in TCRdb shows in-frame clones only, minus some. The sample has around 110,000 clones; 90% to 95% are singletons. Sequencing used unstimulated CD8+ T cells sorted from spleen or lymph node cells, obtained before transplant. Receptors were obtained from a human donor who was the organ donor for an intestinal transplant. Both conserved end residues are part of each CDR3. A D gene is named only where the DNA matches it firmly. Expanded clones get a size class; other rows say once, few or many, or leave the size out.

13	TRBD1	-	TRBV29-1	TRBJ2-7	CSVEGTGAYEQYF	TGCAGCGTTGAAGGGACAGGTGCCTACGAGCAGTACTTC
13	-	-	TRBV11-2	TRBJ2-7	CASSVYTTYEQYF	TGTGCCAGCAGCGTATACACAACCTACGAGCAGTACTTC
19	TRBD1	-	TRBV7-9	TRBJ2-7	CASSPLDSRDSPPTYEQYF	TGTGCCAGCAGCCCACTGGACAGTCGGGACAGTCCACCCACTTACGAGCAGTACTTC
15	-	-	TRBV10-3	TRBJ2-2	CAINPRGPLSGELFF	TGTGCCATTAACCCCCGGGGGCCCCTTTCGGGGGAGCTGTTTTTT
14	-	-	TRBV9	TRBJ2-1	CASSDWDSPNEQFF	TGTGCCAGCAGCGATTGGGACTCACCTAATGAGCAGTTCTTC
14	TRBD2	-	TRBV2	TRBJ2-3	CASTDGGDTDTQYF	TGTGCCAGCACCGATGGGGGGGACACAGATACGCAGTATTTT
15	-	-	TRBV4-1	TRBJ2-1	CASSQLGYIWNEQFF	TGCGCCAGCAGCCAGTTAGGGTATATCTGGAATGAGCAGTTCTTC
17	-	-	TRBV11-2	TRBJ1-4	CASSLGVWWGRNEKLFF	TGTGCCAGCAGCTTAGGTGTCTGGTGGGGCCGAAACGAAAAACTGTTTTTT
12	-	-	TRBV13	TRBJ2-2	CASSPNVGELFF	TGTGCCAGCAGCCCCAACGTGGGGGAGCTGTTTTTT
12	-	once	TRBV29-1	TRBJ2-3	CSSFRGTDTQYF	TGCAGCTCCTTCCGCGGAACAGATACGCAGTATTTT
14	TRBD2	once	TRBV7-2	TRBJ2-7	CASSQGTSGYEQYF	TGTGCCAGCAGCCAAGGGACTAGCGGGTACGAGCAGTACTTC
13	-	-	TRBV29-1	TRBJ1-1	CSVDGDVNTEAFF	TGCAGCGTTGACGGGGACGTGAACACTGAAGCTTTCTTT
15	-	-	TRBV9	TRBJ2-3	CASSARDGGTDTQYF	TGTGCCAGCAGCGCTAGGGACGGTGGCACAGATACGCAGTATTTT
12	-	-	TRBV9	TRBJ2-1	CASSGTGNEQFF	TGTGCCAGCAGCGGAACGGGAAATGAGCAGTTCTTC
16	-	-	TRBV4-1	TRBJ2-7	CASSQGTGGGWYEQYF	TGCGCCAGCAGCCAAGGGACGGGTGGGGGTTGGTACGAGCAGTACTTC
12	-	-	TRBV6-5	TRBJ2-2	CASSYSNGELFF	TGTGCCAGCAGTTACTCGAACGGGGAGCTGTTTTTT
14	-	-	TRBV4-1	TRBJ2-3	CASSQGAGTDTQYF	TGCGCCAGCAGCCAGGGCGCGGGCACAGATACGCAGTATTTT
15	TRBD1	-	TRBV10-3	TRBJ1-1	CAIKGSGTGNTEAFF	TGTGCCATCAAGGGGTCGGGGACAGGGAACACTGAAGCTTTCTTT
17	TRBD2	-	TRBV4-2	TRBJ2-2	CASSLLIGAGVTGELFF	TGTGCCAGCAGCCTCCTAATTGGAGCGGGAGTCACCGGGGAGCTGTTTTTT
13	-	-	TRBV19	TRBJ1-1	CASSGGVYTEAFF	TGTGCCAGTAGTGGAGGGGTTTACACTGAAGCTTTCTTT
14	-	-	TRBV4-3	TRBJ2-7	CASSQGRAAYEQYF	TGCGCCAGCAGCCAGGGCAGAGCGGCCTACGAGCAGTACTTC
14	-	once	TRBV11-2	TRBJ2-7	CASSLGDRFYEQYF	TGTGCCAGCAGCTTAGGGGACCGATTCTACGAGCAGTACTTC
17	-	once	TRBV4-3	TRBJ2-1	CASSQDPLGGAYNEQFF	TGCGCCAGCAGCCAAGACCCCTTGGGAGGAGCCTACAATGAGCAGTTCTTC
16	TRBD1	-	TRBV5-5	TRBJ2-1	CASSFWTGSAHNEQFF	TGTGCCAGCAGCTTCTGGACAGGGAGCGCCCACAATGAGCAGTTCTTC
17	-	-	TRBV12-5	TRBJ2-5	CASGLVWGDEYQETQYF	TGTGCTAGTGGTTTGGTCTGGGGGGACGAGTACCAAGAGACCCAGTACTTC
14	-	-	TRBV6-5	TRBJ2-5	CASSYSGGRETQYF	TGTGCCAGCAGTTACTCTGGGGGTCGGGAGACCCAGTACTTC
16	-	-	TRBV27	TRBJ2-3	CASSLSIVRGTDTQYF	TGTGCCAGCAGTTTAAGTATAGTTAGGGGCACAGATACGCAGTATTTT
14	TRBD2	-	TRBV30	TRBJ2-3	CAVAAGIGTDTQYF	TGTGCCGTAGCAGCGGGAATCGGCACAGATACGCAGTATTTT
14	TRBD2	-	TRBV4-1	TRBJ2-7	CASSPGGSSYEQYF	TGCGCCAGCAGCCCGGGCGGGAGCTCCTACGAGCAGTACTTC